The T cell receptor (beta chain) described here comes from a study of glioma-infiltrating T cells. The study's findings and limits: Gliomas, especially low-grade, showed above-expected tissue-blood divergence; non-neoplastic patients showed below. CDR3 overlap between tissue and blood was very small.

Comment on this clonotype: Its antigen is as yet unknown. A clone one base away is much larger, so this may be a read error.

The CDR3 contains 17 residues. The J segment lost 7 bases and the V segment lost 3 bases, leaving 12 bases of the junction unmatched. Germline V gives CDR1 LGHDT, CDR2 YNNKEL (reference sequence). The iRepertoire nested amplicon-rescue multiplex PCR amplified TCR alpha and beta CDR3s from RNA. For one-step reverse transcription and amplification, 100-400 ng of tissue mRNA or PBMC total RNA was used. TCRdb redid the calling of the multiplex PCR reads with MiXCR, one entry per CDR3 protein. The data hold 150,000 to 200,000 distinct CDR3 sequences, with under 55% observed a single time. The V gene is TRBV3-1, the J gene TRBJ2-1, with 10 positions matching TRBD2. The source material was glioma tissue, nonneoplastic brain tissue, or PBMCs (not recorded which). The TCR sequence derives from a human donor with low-grade glioma or glioblastoma, undergoing nonglioma brain surgery, or in good health (not recorded which). Here the CDR3 DNA reads TGTGCCAGCAGCCAGTCCCCTACTAGCGGGGCCCTGAATGAGCAGTTCTTC. This translates into CASSQSPTSGALNEQFF.